Listed below are T cell receptor beta chains from one sample, sequenced in a study of T cell repertoires in cytomegalovirus infection. Via MiXCR, TCRdb re-called the reads, giving one row per CDR3 protein. The sample lists roughly 350,000 distinct CDR3 sequences; nearly 35% were seen once. These TCRs' antigens remain unknown. Source: cultured PBMCs, taken from culture after CMV antigen stimulation. These receptors came from a human donor in good health (CMV status not recorded). Some clones in this sample may be carry-over from other donors' samples. CDR3s include the opening cysteine and the closing phenylalanine or tryptophan. A D gene is named only where the DNA matches it firmly. Size tells how often a clone was seen (once, few, many) or the class of an expanded clone, and some rows leave it out.

v_gene: TRBV7-9; d_gene: -; abundance: few; len: 15; j_gene: TRBJ1-6; CDR3aa: CASSPAIGIRSPLHF; CDR3nt: TGTGCCAGCAGCCCAGCAATAGGGATTCGTTCACCCCTCCACTTT
v_gene: TRBV7-2; d_gene: -; abundance: -; len: 18; j_gene: TRBJ2-6; CDR3aa: CASSPWVTGGGGANVLTF; CDR3nt: TGTGCCAGCAGCCCATGGGTAACAGGAGGGGGTGGGGCCAACGTCCTGACTTTC
v_gene: TRBV6-6; d_gene: TRBD1; abundance: -; len: 14; j_gene: TRBJ1-3; CDR3aa: CASRQTGAGNTIYF; CDR3nt: TGTGCCAGCAGGCAGACAGGGGCTGGAAACACCATATATTTT
v_gene: TRBV27; d_gene: TRBD2; abundance: -; len: 15; j_gene: TRBJ2-3; CDR3aa: CASSPGLYSTDTQYF; CDR3nt: TGTGCCAGCAGTCCGGGACTATACAGCACAGATACGCAGTATTTT
v_gene: TRBV2; d_gene: -; abundance: few; len: 12; j_gene: TRBJ2-7; CDR3aa: CASRSRGTEQYF; CDR3nt: TGTGCCAGCAGGAGCCGAGGAACCGAGCAGTACTTC
v_gene: TRBV12-3/TRBV12-4; d_gene: -; abundance: -; len: 15; j_gene: TRBJ2-6; CDR3aa: CASRPGFTGANVLTF; CDR3nt: TGTGCCAGCAGACCAGGGTTTACTGGGGCCAACGTCCTGACTTTC
v_gene: TRBV12-3/TRBV12-4; d_gene: TRBD1; abundance: many; len: 15; j_gene: TRBJ2-7; CDR3aa: CASSLKRTGRNEQYF; CDR3nt: TGTGCCAGCAGTTTAAAACGGACAGGGCGGAACGAGCAGTACTTC
v_gene: TRBV7-8; d_gene: TRBD2; abundance: few; len: 17; j_gene: TRBJ2-1; CDR3aa: CASSRLAGGSSYNEQFF; CDR3nt: TGTGCCAGCAGCAGACTAGCGGGAGGGAGCTCCTACAATGAGCAGTTCTTC
v_gene: TRBV7-6; d_gene: -; abundance: few; len: 14; j_gene: TRBJ2-5; CDR3aa: CASSGWTTKETQYF; CDR3nt: TGTGCCAGCAGCGGTTGGACAACTAAAGAGACCCAGTACTTC
v_gene: TRBV6-2/TRBV6-3; d_gene: TRBD1; abundance: -; len: 15; j_gene: TRBJ2-3; CDR3aa: CASTRSTGTGQSQYF; CDR3nt: TGTGCCAGCACCAGATCGACCGGGACAGGTCAATCCCAGTATTTT
v_gene: TRBV19; d_gene: TRBD1; abundance: -; len: 15; j_gene: TRBJ2-1; CDR3aa: CASRPPGQGHNEQFF; CDR3nt: TGTGCCAGTAGACCACCGGGACAGGGGCACAATGAGCAGTTCTTC
v_gene: TRBV7-8; d_gene: -; abundance: -; len: 15; j_gene: TRBJ1-5; CDR3aa: CASSLLGPRDQPQHF; CDR3nt: TGTGCCAGCAGCTTACTCGGACCTAGGGATCAGCCCCAGCATTTT
v_gene: TRBV4-1; d_gene: TRBD1; abundance: -; len: 16; j_gene: TRBJ1-1; CDR3aa: CASSQRQGGAETEAFF; CDR3nt: TGCGCCAGCAGCCAACGACAGGGAGGAGCCGAAACTGAAGCTTTCTTT
v_gene: TRBV7-8; d_gene: TRBD2; abundance: many; len: 16; j_gene: TRBJ2-3; CDR3aa: CASSHPSGRTTDTQYF; CDR3nt: TGTGCCAGCAGCCACCCTAGCGGGAGGACTACAGATACGCAGTATTTT
v_gene: TRBV30; d_gene: -; abundance: many; len: 13; j_gene: TRBJ1-3; CDR3aa: CAWSIGIGNTIYF; CDR3nt: TGTGCCTGGAGTATCGGGATTGGAAACACCATATATTTT
v_gene: TRBV27; d_gene: TRBD2; abundance: -; len: 16; j_gene: TRBJ2-1; CDR3aa: CASSPRVAGGYNEQFF; CDR3nt: TGTGCCAGCAGCCCCCGGGTAGCGGGGGGGTACAATGAGCAGTTCTTC
v_gene: TRBV12-3/TRBV12-4; d_gene: -; abundance: -; len: 15; j_gene: TRBJ2-1; CDR3aa: CASSLGLSSYNEQFF; CDR3nt: TGTGCCAGCAGTTTAGGTCTCAGCTCCTACAATGAGCAGTTCTTC
v_gene: TRBV23-1; d_gene: TRBD1; abundance: -; len: 15; j_gene: TRBJ1-5; CDR3aa: CASSQWRQGAPPQHF; CDR3nt: TGCGCCAGCAGTCAATGGAGACAGGGGGCCCCGCCCCAGCATTTT
v_gene: TRBV7-9; d_gene: TRBD2; abundance: -; len: 18; j_gene: TRBJ2-2; CDR3aa: CASSPPPRLAQSTGELFF; CDR3nt: TGTGCCAGCAGCCCTCCTCCTCGACTAGCGCAGTCTACCGGGGAGCTGTTTTTT
v_gene: TRBV5-6; d_gene: -; abundance: -; len: 14; j_gene: TRBJ2-1; CDR3aa: CASSGGQLFGEQFF; CDR3nt: TGTGCCAGCAGCGGAGGACAGCTCTTCGGTGAGCAGTTCTTC
v_gene: TRBV6-2/TRBV6-3; d_gene: -; abundance: -; len: 12; j_gene: TRBJ2-1; CDR3aa: CASTHQGWVPRF; CDR3nt: TGTGCCAGCACCCACCAGGGTTGGGTCCCGAGGTTC
v_gene: TRBV7-8; d_gene: TRBD2; abundance: few; len: 15; j_gene: TRBJ2-2; CDR3aa: CASSLQRGPTGELFF; CDR3nt: TGTGCCAGCAGCTTACAGCGGGGCCCCACCGGGGAGCTGTTTTTT
v_gene: TRBV6-6; d_gene: -; abundance: -; len: 15; j_gene: TRBJ1-5; CDR3aa: CASRDPGGLYQPQHF; CDR3nt: TGTGCCAGCAGAGACCCTGGAGGGTTATACCAGCCCCAGCATTTT
v_gene: TRBV7-6; d_gene: TRBD2; abundance: -; len: 21; j_gene: TRBJ2-3; CDR3aa: CASSLNFYPTSGSPGTDTQYF; CDR3nt: TGTGCCAGCAGCTTAAACTTTTATCCGACTAGCGGGAGTCCGGGCACAGATACGCAGTATTTT
v_gene: TRBV7-3; d_gene: TRBD1; abundance: few; len: 17; j_gene: TRBJ1-4; CDR3aa: CASSHGPGTGYGEKLFF; CDR3nt: TGTGCCAGCAGCCACGGTCCCGGGACAGGGTACGGTGAAAAACTGTTTTTT
v_gene: TRBV20-1; d_gene: -; abundance: -; len: 15; j_gene: TRBJ1-3; CDR3aa: CSASTHFTGKNTIYF; CDR3nt: TGCAGTGCTAGTACCCACTTCACAGGGAAAAACACCATATATTTT
v_gene: TRBV10-1; d_gene: TRBD2; abundance: -; len: 17; j_gene: TRBJ2-1; CDR3aa: CASRDKISGVNYNEQFF; CDR3nt: TGCGCCAGCAGGGACAAAATTAGCGGGGTTAATTACAATGAGCAGTTCTTC
v_gene: TRBV5-4; d_gene: -; abundance: -; len: 14; j_gene: TRBJ1-1; CDR3aa: CASSRVALNTEAFF; CDR3nt: TGTGCCAGCAGCCGGGTGGCGTTAAACACTGAAGCTTTCTTT
v_gene: TRBV29-1; d_gene: TRBD1; abundance: -; len: 14; j_gene: TRBJ1-1; CDR3aa: CSAQGVGANTEAFF; CDR3nt: TGCAGCGCCCAGGGGGTTGGGGCGAACACTGAAGCTTTCTTT
v_gene: TRBV6-8; d_gene: -; abundance: few; len: 17; j_gene: TRBJ2-1; CDR3aa: CASSYRAGRSSYNEQFF; CDR3nt: TGTGCCAGCAGTTACCGGGCAGGGAGAAGCTCCTACAATGAGCAGTTCTTC
v_gene: TRBV7-2; d_gene: -; abundance: many; len: 13; j_gene: TRBJ2-3; CDR3aa: CASRHSSTDTQYF; CDR3nt: TGTGCCAGCAGGCATTCTAGCACAGATACGCAGTATTTT
v_gene: TRBV29-1; d_gene: -; abundance: -; len: 13; j_gene: TRBJ1-5; CDR3aa: CSVGWSLGQPQHF; CDR3nt: TGCAGCGTTGGATGGTCGCTTGGCCAGCCCCAGCATTTT
v_gene: TRBV12-3/TRBV12-4; d_gene: TRBD2; abundance: -; len: 15; j_gene: TRBJ2-1; CDR3aa: CASSLRTSGSLEQFF; CDR3nt: TGTGCCAGCAGTTTACGGACTAGCGGGAGCCTTGAGCAGTTCTTC
v_gene: TRBV27; d_gene: -; abundance: -; len: 13; j_gene: TRBJ2-7; CDR3aa: CASSVYRSYEQYF; CDR3nt: TGTGCCAGCAGTGTGTACAGATCCTACGAGCAGTACTTC
v_gene: TRBV12-3/TRBV12-4; d_gene: TRBD2; abundance: -; len: 14; j_gene: TRBJ2-3; CDR3aa: CASRREGGTDTQYF; CDR3nt: TGTGCCAGCAGACGGGAGGGCGGCACAGATACGCAGTATTTT
v_gene: TRBV12-3/TRBV12-4; d_gene: -; abundance: few; len: 12; j_gene: TRBJ1-2; CDR3aa: CAIGEGTSRYTF; CDR3nt: TGTGCCATCGGGGAGGGGACAAGTCGCTACACCTTC
v_gene: TRBV18; d_gene: -; abundance: few; len: 15; j_gene: TRBJ1-4; CDR3aa: CASSPPSRSGEKLFF; CDR3nt: TGTGCCAGCTCACCACCGTCTCGGTCGGGTGAAAAACTGTTTTTT
v_gene: TRBV7-3; d_gene: -; abundance: -; len: 21; j_gene: TRBJ2-3; CDR3aa: CASSLRGPGRGSPGSTDTQYF; CDR3nt: TGTGCCAGCAGCTTAAGAGGGCCAGGTAGGGGGAGTCCAGGTTCGACAGATACGCAGTATTTT
v_gene: TRBV6-1; d_gene: -; abundance: few; len: 15; j_gene: TRBJ2-1; CDR3aa: CASSDSRGGNNEQFF; CDR3nt: TGTGCCAGCAGTGACTCCCGTGGGGGTAACAATGAGCAGTTCTTC
v_gene: TRBV5-5; d_gene: -; abundance: many; len: 14; j_gene: TRBJ2-7; CDR3aa: CASSIRDGSYEQYF; CDR3nt: TGTGCCAGCAGCATCAGGGACGGCTCCTACGAGCAGTACTTC
v_gene: TRBV29-1; d_gene: -; abundance: -; len: 12; j_gene: TRBJ2-2; CDR3aa: CSVERNTGELFF; CDR3nt: TGCAGCGTTGAAAGGAACACCGGGGAGCTGTTTTTT
v_gene: TRBV7-2; d_gene: -; abundance: few; len: 15; j_gene: TRBJ2-1; CDR3aa: CASSLVAASYNEQFF; CDR3nt: TGTGCCAGCAGCTTAGTAGCAGCGAGTTACAATGAGCAGTTCTTC
v_gene: TRBV20-1; d_gene: TRBD1; abundance: -; len: 17; j_gene: TRBJ1-4; CDR3aa: CSAREAAGGTGEAKLFF; CDR3nt: TGCAGTGCTAGAGAAGCGGCCGGGGGGACAGGGGAAGCAAAACTGTTTTTT
v_gene: TRBV12-3/TRBV12-4; d_gene: -; abundance: few; len: 15; j_gene: TRBJ2-1; CDR3aa: CASSLRSLAANEQFF; CDR3nt: TGTGCCAGCAGTTTACGCTCACTAGCAGCCAATGAGCAGTTCTTC
v_gene: TRBV29-1; d_gene: -; abundance: few; len: 16; j_gene: TRBJ2-1; CDR3aa: CSVQYPRDQVYNEQFF; CDR3nt: TGCAGCGTTCAATACCCCCGGGACCAGGTCTACAATGAGCAGTTCTTC
v_gene: TRBV7-3; d_gene: TRBD2; abundance: few; len: 18; j_gene: TRBJ2-4; CDR3aa: CASSLAPTSGYSKNIQYF; CDR3nt: TGTGCCAGCAGCTTAGCCCCTACTAGCGGGTATTCCAAAAACATTCAGTACTTC
v_gene: TRBV6-2/TRBV6-3; d_gene: TRBD1; abundance: -; len: 16; j_gene: TRBJ2-7; CDR3aa: CASSHARTGALYEQYF; CDR3nt: TGTGCCAGCAGCCACGCGCGGACAGGGGCCTTGTACGAGCAGTACTTC
v_gene: TRBV27; d_gene: TRBD1; abundance: -; len: 15; j_gene: TRBJ2-7; CDR3aa: CASSLWDRLYYEQYF; CDR3nt: TGTGCCAGCAGTTTATGGGACAGGCTTTACTACGAGCAGTACTTC
v_gene: TRBV6-1; d_gene: TRBD2; abundance: -; len: 15; j_gene: TRBJ2-1; CDR3aa: CATKVLAGKSNEQFF; CDR3nt: TGTGCCACCAAAGTCCTAGCGGGAAAATCCAATGAGCAGTTCTTC
v_gene: TRBV7-9; d_gene: -; abundance: -; len: 13; j_gene: TRBJ2-3; CDR3aa: CASSPVSIDTQYF; CDR3nt: TGTGCCAGCAGCCCCGTCAGCATAGATACGCAGTATTTT
v_gene: TRBV6-2/TRBV6-3; d_gene: TRBD2; abundance: -; len: 16; j_gene: TRBJ2-1; CDR3aa: CASSLWMGGGYNEQFF; CDR3nt: TGTGCCAGCAGCCTTTGGATGGGGGGGGGCTACAATGAGCAGTTCTTC
v_gene: TRBV7-2; d_gene: TRBD2; abundance: many; len: 16; j_gene: TRBJ2-5; CDR3aa: CASRTGLAGDQETQYF; CDR3nt: TGTGCCAGCAGAACGGGACTAGCGGGAGATCAAGAGACCCAGTACTTC
v_gene: TRBV20-1; d_gene: TRBD1; abundance: few; len: 15; j_gene: TRBJ2-7; CDR3aa: CSARDLGTGAYEQYF; CDR3nt: TGCAGTGCTAGAGATTTAGGGACAGGAGCTTACGAGCAGTACTTC